What follows is one T cell receptor beta chain and its context. What it recognizes is unknown. These data belong to a study of shared clonotypes between healthy human individuals. Clones were read by immunoSEQ multiplex PCR, and TCRdb kept only the in-frame ones, dropping some. The sample shows over 400,000 clones, 95% to 96% of them seen only once. Study outcomes and limitations: The study sampled only blood, and tissue repertoires likely differ. The study found lower generation probabilities in non-shared clonotypes than in those shared by all four donors. As a rule, naive subsets had a larger estimated richness than memory subsets.

This TCR was recovered from a woman aged 25 to 39 in good health. Sequenced sample: naive CD4+ T cells sorted from blood. Subset denoted: CD45RA+ positively selected.

The CDR3 loop reads CASSMKPAGGYTF. CDR3 nucleotide sequence: TGTGCCAGTAGTATGAAACCGGCAGGAGGCTACACCTTC. The V call is TRBV19, the J call TRBJ1-2; D unclear. The CDR3 has 13 residues. Between the trimmed V and J ends, which lost 3 bases and 8 bases, there was a span of 13 bases. The germline gives CDR1 LNHDA, CDR2 SQIVND (reference sequence).